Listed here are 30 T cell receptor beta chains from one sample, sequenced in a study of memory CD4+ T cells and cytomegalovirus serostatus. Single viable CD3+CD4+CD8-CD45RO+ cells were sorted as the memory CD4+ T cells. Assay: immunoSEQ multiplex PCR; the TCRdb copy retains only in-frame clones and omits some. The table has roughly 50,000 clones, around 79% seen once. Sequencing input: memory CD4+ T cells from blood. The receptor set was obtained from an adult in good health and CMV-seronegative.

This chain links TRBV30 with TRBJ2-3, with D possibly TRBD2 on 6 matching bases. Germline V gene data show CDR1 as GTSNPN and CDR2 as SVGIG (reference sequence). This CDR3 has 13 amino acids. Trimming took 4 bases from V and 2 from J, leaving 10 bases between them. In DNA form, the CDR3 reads TGTGCCTGGAATGGGGGGATCACAGATACGCAGTATTTT. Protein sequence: CAWNGGITDTQYF.

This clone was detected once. The CDR3 region is CASSLSRGHEQFF. DNA for the CDR3: TGTGCCAGCAGCTTATCGAGGGGACATGAGCAGTTCTTC. The chain uses TRBV7-3 and TRBJ2-1; D possibly matches TRBD1 or TRBD2 (5 bases each). CDR3 length equals 13 residues. V lost 2 bases and J 8 bases, leaving 10 bases between the germline ends. The germline CDR1 and CDR2 sequences are SGHTA and FQGTGA. The full variable domain, in which reference TRBV7-3 and TRBJ2-1 provide the parts outside the CDR3, is GAGVSQTPSNKVTEKGKYVELRCDPISGHTALYWYRQSLGQGPEFLIYFQGTGAADDSGLPNDRFFAVRPEGSVSTLKIQRTERGDSAVYLCASSLSRGHEQFFGPGTRLTVL.

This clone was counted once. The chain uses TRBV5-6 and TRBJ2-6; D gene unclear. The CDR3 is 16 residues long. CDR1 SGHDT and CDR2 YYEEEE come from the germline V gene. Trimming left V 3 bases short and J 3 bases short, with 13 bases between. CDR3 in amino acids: CASSSLTQRGANVLTF. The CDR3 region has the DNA TGTGCCAGCAGCTCCCTCACCCAACGTGGGGCCAACGTCCTGACTTTC.

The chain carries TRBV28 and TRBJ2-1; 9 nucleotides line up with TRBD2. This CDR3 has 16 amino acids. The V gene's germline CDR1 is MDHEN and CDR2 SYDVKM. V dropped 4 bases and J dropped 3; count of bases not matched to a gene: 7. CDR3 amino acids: CASSSMKLAGYNEQFF. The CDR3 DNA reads TGTGCCAGCAGTTCCATGAAACTAGCGGGCTACAATGAGCAGTTCTTC.

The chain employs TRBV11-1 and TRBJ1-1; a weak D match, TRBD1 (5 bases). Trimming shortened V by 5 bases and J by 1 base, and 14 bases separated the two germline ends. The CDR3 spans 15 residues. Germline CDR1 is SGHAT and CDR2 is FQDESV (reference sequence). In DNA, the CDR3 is TGTGCCAGCAGCCCCGGGTGGGGCAGGAACACTGAAGCTTTCTTT. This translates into CASSPGWGRNTEAFF.

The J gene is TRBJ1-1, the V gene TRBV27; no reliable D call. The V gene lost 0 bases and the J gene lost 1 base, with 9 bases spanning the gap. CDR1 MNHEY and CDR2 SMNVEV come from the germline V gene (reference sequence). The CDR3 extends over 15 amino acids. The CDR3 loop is CASSLSPQGNTEAFF. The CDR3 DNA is TGTGCCAGCAGTTTATCACCCCAAGGGAACACTGAAGCTTTCTTT.

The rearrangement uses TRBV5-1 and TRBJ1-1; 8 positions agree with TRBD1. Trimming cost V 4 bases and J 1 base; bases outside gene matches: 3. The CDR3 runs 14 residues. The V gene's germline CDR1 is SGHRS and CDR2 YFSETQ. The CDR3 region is CASSTQGANTEAFF. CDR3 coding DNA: TGCGCCAGCAGCACCCAGGGGGCGAACACTGAAGCTTTCTTT. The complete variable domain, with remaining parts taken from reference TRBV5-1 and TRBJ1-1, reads KAGVTQTPRYLIKTRGQQVTLSCSPISGHRSVSWYQQTPGQGLQFLFEYFSETQRNKGNFPGRFSGRQFSNSRSEMNVSTLELGDSALYLCASSTQGANTEAFFGQGTRLTVV.

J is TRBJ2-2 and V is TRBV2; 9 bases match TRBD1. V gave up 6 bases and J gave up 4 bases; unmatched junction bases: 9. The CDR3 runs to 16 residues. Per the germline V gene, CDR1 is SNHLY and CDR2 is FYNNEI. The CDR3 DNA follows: TGTGCCAGCAGCCGAACAGGGGGCGTGGGCACCGGGGAGCTGTTTTTT. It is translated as CASSRTGGVGTGELFF.

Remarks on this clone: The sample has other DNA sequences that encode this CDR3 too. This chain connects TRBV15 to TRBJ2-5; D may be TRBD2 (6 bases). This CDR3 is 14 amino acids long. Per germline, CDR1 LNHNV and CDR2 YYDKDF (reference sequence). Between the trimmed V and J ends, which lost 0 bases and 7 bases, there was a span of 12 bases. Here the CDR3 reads CATSREGGRGTQYF. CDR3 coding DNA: TGTGCCACCAGCAGAGAGGGAGGCCGGGGGACCCAGTACTTC.

The CDR3 reads CASSFWEDTGELFF. The CDR3 DNA follows: TGTGCCAGCAGTTTTTGGGAGGACACCGGGGAGCTGTTTTTT. The chain recombines TRBV28 with TRBJ2-2; possibly TRBD2 for D (6 bases). Germline V gene data show CDR1 as MDHEN and CDR2 as SYDVKM. The V gene lost 3 bases and the J gene lost 3 bases, with 8 bases spanning the gap. The CDR3 is 14 residues long.

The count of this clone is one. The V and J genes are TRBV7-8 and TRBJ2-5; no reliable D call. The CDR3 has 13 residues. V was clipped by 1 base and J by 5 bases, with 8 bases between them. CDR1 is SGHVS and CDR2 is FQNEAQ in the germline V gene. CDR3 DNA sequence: TGTGCCAGCAGCTTAGAGTTGCGGGAGACCCAGTACTTC. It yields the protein CASSLELRETQYF.

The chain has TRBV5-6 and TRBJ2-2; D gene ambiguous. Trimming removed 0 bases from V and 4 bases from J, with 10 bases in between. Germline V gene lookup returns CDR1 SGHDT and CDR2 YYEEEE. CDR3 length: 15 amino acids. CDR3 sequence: CASSLEAGVTGELFF. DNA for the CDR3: TGTGCCAGCAGCTTGGAGGCTGGGGTCACCGGGGAGCTGTTTTTT.

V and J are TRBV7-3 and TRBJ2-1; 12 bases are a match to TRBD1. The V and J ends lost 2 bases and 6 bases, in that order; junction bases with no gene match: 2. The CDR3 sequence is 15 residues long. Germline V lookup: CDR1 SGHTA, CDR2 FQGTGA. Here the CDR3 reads CASSLLGQGANEQFF. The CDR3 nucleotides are TGTGCCAGCAGCTTATTGGGACAGGGGGCCAATGAGCAGTTCTTC. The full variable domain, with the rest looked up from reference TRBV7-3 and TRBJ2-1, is GAGVSQTPSNKVTEKGKYVELRCDPISGHTALYWYRQSLGQGPEFLIYFQGTGAADDSGLPNDRFFAVRPEGSVSTLKIQRTERGDSAVYLCASSLLGQGANEQFFGPGTRLTVL.

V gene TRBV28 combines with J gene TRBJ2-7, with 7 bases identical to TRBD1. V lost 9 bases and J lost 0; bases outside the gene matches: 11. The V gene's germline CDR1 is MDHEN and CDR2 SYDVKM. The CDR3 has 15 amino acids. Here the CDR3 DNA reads TGTGCCAGTCTGGAGACAGGGTCGAGCTCCTACGAGCAGTACTTC. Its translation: CASLETGSSSYEQYF.

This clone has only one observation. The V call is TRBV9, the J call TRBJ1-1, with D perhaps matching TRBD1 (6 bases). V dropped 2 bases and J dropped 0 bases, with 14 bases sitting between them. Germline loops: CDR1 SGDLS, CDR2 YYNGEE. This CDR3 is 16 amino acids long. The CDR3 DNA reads TGTGCCAGCAGCGTCCTACCGGACAGCATGAACACTGAAGCTTTCTTT. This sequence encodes CASSVLPDSMNTEAFF.

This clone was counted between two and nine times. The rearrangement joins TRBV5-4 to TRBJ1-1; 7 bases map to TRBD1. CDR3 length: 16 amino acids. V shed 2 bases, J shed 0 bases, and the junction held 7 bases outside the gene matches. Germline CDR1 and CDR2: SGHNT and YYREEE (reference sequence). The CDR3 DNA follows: TGTGCCAGCAGCTTTGTCCACAGGGGAATGAACACTGAAGCTTTCTTT. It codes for CASSFVHRGMNTEAFF.

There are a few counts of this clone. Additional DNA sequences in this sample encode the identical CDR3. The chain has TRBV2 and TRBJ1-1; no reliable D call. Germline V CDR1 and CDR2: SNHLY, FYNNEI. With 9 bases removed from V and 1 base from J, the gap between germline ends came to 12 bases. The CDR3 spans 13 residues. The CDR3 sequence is CARAEGGNTEAFF. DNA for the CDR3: TGTGCCAGAGCGGAGGGAGGGAACACTGAAGCTTTCTTT.

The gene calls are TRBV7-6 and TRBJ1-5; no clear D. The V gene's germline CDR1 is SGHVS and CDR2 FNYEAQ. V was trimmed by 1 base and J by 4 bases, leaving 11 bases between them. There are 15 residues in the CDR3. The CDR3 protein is CASSLGPETNQPQHF. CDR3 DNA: TGTGCCAGCAGCTTAGGACCCGAAACTAATCAGCCCCAGCATTTT.

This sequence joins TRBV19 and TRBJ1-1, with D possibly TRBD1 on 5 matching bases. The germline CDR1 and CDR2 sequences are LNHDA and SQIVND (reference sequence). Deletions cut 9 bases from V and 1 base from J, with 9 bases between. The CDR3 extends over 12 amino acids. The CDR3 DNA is TGTGCCAGCGGGGCAGGGAACACTGAAGCTTTCTTT. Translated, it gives CASGAGNTEAFF.

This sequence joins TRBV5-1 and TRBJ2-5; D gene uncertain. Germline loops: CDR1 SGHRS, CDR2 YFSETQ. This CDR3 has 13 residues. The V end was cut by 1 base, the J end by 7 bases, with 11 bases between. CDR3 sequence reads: CASSLTVLGTQYF. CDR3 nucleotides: TGCGCCAGCAGCTTGACAGTGCTAGGGACCCAGTACTTC.

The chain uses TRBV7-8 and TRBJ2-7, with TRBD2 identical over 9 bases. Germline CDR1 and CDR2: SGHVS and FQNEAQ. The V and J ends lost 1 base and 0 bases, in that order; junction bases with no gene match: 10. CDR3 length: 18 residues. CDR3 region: CASSLETSGLLSSYEQYF. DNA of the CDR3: TGTGCCAGCAGCTTAGAAACTAGCGGGCTCCTTAGCTCCTACGAGCAGTACTTC. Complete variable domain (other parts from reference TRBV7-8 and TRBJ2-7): GAGVSQSPRYKVAKRGQDVALRCDPISGHVSLFWYQQALGQGPEFLTYFQNEAQLDKSGLPSDRFFAERPEGSVSTLKIQRTQQEDSAVYLCASSLETSGLLSSYEQYFGPGTRLTVT.

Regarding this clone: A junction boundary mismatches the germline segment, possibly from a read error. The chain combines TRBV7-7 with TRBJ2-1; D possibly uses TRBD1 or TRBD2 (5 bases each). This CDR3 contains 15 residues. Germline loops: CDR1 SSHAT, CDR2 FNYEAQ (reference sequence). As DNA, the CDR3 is TGTGCTAGCAGTTCCGGGACGGGGTTATACAATGAGCAGTTCTTC. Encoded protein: CASSSGTGLYNEQFF.

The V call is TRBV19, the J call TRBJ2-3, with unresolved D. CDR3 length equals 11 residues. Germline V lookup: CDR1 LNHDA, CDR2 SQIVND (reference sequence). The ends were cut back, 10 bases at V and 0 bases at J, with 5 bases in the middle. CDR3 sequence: CATASTDTQYF. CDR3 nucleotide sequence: TGTGCCACCGCAAGCACAGATACGCAGTATTTT.

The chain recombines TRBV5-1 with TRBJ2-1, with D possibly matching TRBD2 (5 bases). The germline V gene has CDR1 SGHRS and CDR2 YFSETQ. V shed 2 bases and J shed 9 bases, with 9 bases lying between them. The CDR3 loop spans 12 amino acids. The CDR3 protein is CASSFRGIEQFF. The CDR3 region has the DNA TGCGCCAGCAGCTTCCGGGGAATTGAGCAGTTCTTC. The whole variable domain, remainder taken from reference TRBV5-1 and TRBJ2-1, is KAGVTQTPRYLIKTRGQQVTLSCSPISGHRSVSWYQQTPGQGLQFLFEYFSETQRNKGNFPGRFSGRQFSNSRSEMNVSTLELGDSALYLCASSFRGIEQFFGPGTRLTVL.

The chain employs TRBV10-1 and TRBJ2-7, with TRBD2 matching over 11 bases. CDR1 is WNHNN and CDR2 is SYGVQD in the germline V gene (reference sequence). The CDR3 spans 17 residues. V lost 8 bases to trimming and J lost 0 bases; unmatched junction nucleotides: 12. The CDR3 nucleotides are TGCGCCAGCGTATGGACTAGCGGGTCCTCCCGCTCCTACGAGCAGTACTTC. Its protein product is CASVWTSGSSRSYEQYF.

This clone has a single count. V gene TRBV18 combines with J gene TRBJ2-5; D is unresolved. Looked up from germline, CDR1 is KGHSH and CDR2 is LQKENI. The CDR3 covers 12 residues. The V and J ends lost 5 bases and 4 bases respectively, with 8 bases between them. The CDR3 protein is CASSGWGETQYF. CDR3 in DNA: TGTGCCAGCTCAGGTTGGGGAGAGACCCAGTACTTC.

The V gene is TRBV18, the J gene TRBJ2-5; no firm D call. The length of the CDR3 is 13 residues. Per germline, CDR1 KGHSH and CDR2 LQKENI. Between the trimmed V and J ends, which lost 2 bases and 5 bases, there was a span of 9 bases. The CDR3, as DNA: TGTGCCAGCTCACCAGGGATTGGGGAGACCCAGTACTTC. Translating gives CASSPGIGETQYF.

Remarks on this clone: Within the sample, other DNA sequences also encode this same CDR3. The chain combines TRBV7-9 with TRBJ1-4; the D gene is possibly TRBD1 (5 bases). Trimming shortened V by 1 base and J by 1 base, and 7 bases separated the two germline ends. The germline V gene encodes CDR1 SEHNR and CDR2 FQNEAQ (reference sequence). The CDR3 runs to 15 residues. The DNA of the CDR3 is TGTGCCAGCAGCTTAGAAACAGGAACTAATGAAAAACTGTTTTTT. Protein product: CASSLETGTNEKLFF.

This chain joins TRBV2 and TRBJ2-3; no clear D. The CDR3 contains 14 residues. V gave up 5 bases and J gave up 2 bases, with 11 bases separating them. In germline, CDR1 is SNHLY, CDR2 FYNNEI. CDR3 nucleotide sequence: TGTGCCAGCAGTCCGGCCGTCCCCACAGATACGCAGTATTTT. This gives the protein CASSPAVPTDTQYF.

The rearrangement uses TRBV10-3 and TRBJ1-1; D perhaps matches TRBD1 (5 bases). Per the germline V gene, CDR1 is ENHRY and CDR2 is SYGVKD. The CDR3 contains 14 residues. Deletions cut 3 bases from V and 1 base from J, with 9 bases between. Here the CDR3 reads CAISERGKNTEAFF. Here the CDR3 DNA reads TGTGCCATCAGTGAAAGGGGCAAGAACACTGAAGCTTTCTTT.